A selection of T cell receptor beta chains follows, all from one sample in a study of post-analysis software for immune sequencing data. TCRdb used MiXCR to reprocess the PCR reads, holding one entry per CDR3 protein. This table has fewer than 600,000 distinct CDR3 sequences, around 40% appearing once. Sequencing was carried out using blood. All receptors come from a girl between 10 and 17 years old with multiple sclerosis. Both conserved end residues are part of each CDR3. The order of the fields is V gene, J gene, clone size, D gene, CDR3 DNA, CDR3 protein. D genes are given only for firm matches. Clone size is given for some rows only: seen once, a few or many times, or a class if the clone is expanded.

v_call: TRBV6-5
j_call: TRBJ2-5
clone_size: -
d_call: TRBD2
cdr3_nt: TGTGCCAGCAGTTACCCGGGGGGAGGGAGGGAGACCCAGTACTTC
cdr3_aa: CASSYPGGGRETQYF

v_call: TRBV5-1
j_call: TRBJ2-5
clone_size: -
d_call: TRBD2
cdr3_nt: TGCGCCAGCAGTCAAGGTCTAGCGGGAGGGCCGGAGGAGACCCAGTACTTC
cdr3_aa: CASSQGLAGGPEETQYF

v_call: TRBV20-1
j_call: TRBJ2-7
clone_size: -
d_call: TRBD2
cdr3_nt: TGCAGTGCTAGAGATGGGACTAGCGCAACCTACGAGCAGTACTTC
cdr3_aa: CSARDGTSATYEQYF

v_call: TRBV27
j_call: TRBJ2-5
clone_size: -
d_call: -
cdr3_nt: TGTGCCAGCAGCCTGGGGGGGCCAGAGACCCAGTACTTC
cdr3_aa: CASSLGGPETQYF

v_call: TRBV29-1
j_call: TRBJ2-7
clone_size: -
d_call: TRBD1
cdr3_nt: TGCAGCGTTACTCCTTCGACAGGGGGTCGGATCGAGCAGTACTTC
cdr3_aa: CSVTPSTGGRIEQYF

v_call: TRBV7-2
j_call: TRBJ2-3
clone_size: -
d_call: -
cdr3_nt: TGTGCCAGCAGCTTAGCGGGACACCCCACAGATACGCAGTATTTT
cdr3_aa: CASSLAGHPTDTQYF

v_call: TRBV5-1
j_call: TRBJ2-5
clone_size: -
d_call: -
cdr3_nt: TGCGCCAGCAGCCCCGCACTACCGAAAGAGACCCAGTACTTC
cdr3_aa: CASSPALPKETQYF

v_call: TRBV4-3
j_call: TRBJ2-3
clone_size: few
d_call: -
cdr3_nt: TGCGCCAGCAGCCAAGATCCCGGGATTGGAGATACGCAGTATTTT
cdr3_aa: CASSQDPGIGDTQYF

v_call: TRBV6-6
j_call: TRBJ2-1
clone_size: few
d_call: -
cdr3_nt: TGTGCCAGCAGTTACGGGGCGGTCTACAATGAGCAGTTCTTC
cdr3_aa: CASSYGAVYNEQFF

v_call: TRBV3-1
j_call: TRBJ2-7
clone_size: few
d_call: -
cdr3_nt: TGTGCCAGCAGCCAAACAGATTACTACGAGCAGTACTTC
cdr3_aa: CASSQTDYYEQYF

v_call: TRBV20-1
j_call: TRBJ1-2
clone_size: -
d_call: TRBD1
cdr3_nt: TGCAGTGCTAGCTTGGACAGGAGCTATGGCTACACCTTC
cdr3_aa: CSASLDRSYGYTF

v_call: TRBV7-9
j_call: TRBJ2-1
clone_size: -
d_call: -
cdr3_nt: TGTGCCAGCAGCTTTGGGACCCCGACCGGGGAGCAGTTCTTC
cdr3_aa: CASSFGTPTGEQFF

v_call: TRBV20-1
j_call: TRBJ1-1
clone_size: -
d_call: -
cdr3_nt: TGCAGTGCTAGAGATAGGGGTTTGAACACTGAAGCTTTCTTT
cdr3_aa: CSARDRGLNTEAFF

v_call: TRBV10-3
j_call: TRBJ2-5
clone_size: few
d_call: -
cdr3_nt: TGTGCCATCAGGGACCCGGCCGGAGAGACCCAGTACTTC
cdr3_aa: CAIRDPAGETQYF

v_call: TRBV20-1
j_call: TRBJ2-5
clone_size: -
d_call: -
cdr3_nt: TGCAGTGCGCGACGGGGCCGGGAGACCCAGTACTTC
cdr3_aa: CSARRGRETQYF

v_call: TRBV7-3
j_call: TRBJ1-1
clone_size: -
d_call: -
cdr3_nt: TGTGCCAGCAGCTTAAATCCCCCAGGGGTAAACACTGAAGCTTTCTTT
cdr3_aa: CASSLNPPGVNTEAFF

v_call: TRBV5-1
j_call: TRBJ2-7
clone_size: -
d_call: -
cdr3_nt: TGCGCCAGCAACACCGGCGGCAGGACAACATCCTACGAGCAGTACTTC
cdr3_aa: CASNTGGRTTSYEQYF

v_call: TRBV5-1
j_call: TRBJ2-3
clone_size: -
d_call: -
cdr3_nt: TGCGCCAGCAGCTACCTAGTCACAGATACGCAGTATTTT
cdr3_aa: CASSYLVTDTQYF

v_call: TRBV4-1
j_call: TRBJ2-7
clone_size: -
d_call: -
cdr3_nt: TGCGCCAGCAGCCAAGATTGGCAGTCCCGTTACGAGCAGTACTTC
cdr3_aa: CASSQDWQSRYEQYF

v_call: TRBV20-1
j_call: TRBJ2-1
clone_size: -
d_call: TRBD2
cdr3_nt: TGCAGTGCTAGTCTTCTCGCGGGGGGCTACAATGAGCAGTTCTTC
cdr3_aa: CSASLLAGGYNEQFF

v_call: TRBV2
j_call: TRBJ2-1
clone_size: -
d_call: -
cdr3_nt: TGTGCCAGCCGGCGGAGGGGCAATGAGCAGTTCTTC
cdr3_aa: CASRRRGNEQFF

v_call: TRBV7-2
j_call: TRBJ1-4
clone_size: -
d_call: -
cdr3_nt: TGTGCCAGCAGCTCGACAGGTTTATGGGAAAAACTGTTTTTT
cdr3_aa: CASSSTGLWEKLFF

v_call: TRBV4-3
j_call: TRBJ2-4
clone_size: few
d_call: -
cdr3_nt: TGCGCCAGCAGCCCCTGGGACCGCGACATTCAGTACTTC
cdr3_aa: CASSPWDRDIQYF

v_call: TRBV27
j_call: TRBJ2-7
clone_size: once
d_call: -
cdr3_nt: TGTGCCAGCCCCACCTCACATCCGACCTACGAGCAGTACTTC
cdr3_aa: CASPTSHPTYEQYF

v_call: TRBV5-1
j_call: TRBJ2-1
clone_size: few
d_call: -
cdr3_nt: TGCGCCAGCAGCTTCGTCGCCAATGAGCAGTTCTTC
cdr3_aa: CASSFVANEQFF

v_call: TRBV5-1
j_call: TRBJ1-2
clone_size: -
d_call: -
cdr3_nt: TGCGCCAGCAGCTCGTTGGGACGGATATATGGCTACACCTTC
cdr3_aa: CASSSLGRIYGYTF

v_call: TRBV9
j_call: TRBJ2-1
clone_size: few
d_call: -
cdr3_nt: TGTGCCAGCAGCTCCAGGGGTAGGCAGTTCTTC
cdr3_aa: CASSSRGRQFF

v_call: TRBV20-1
j_call: TRBJ2-5
clone_size: -
d_call: -
cdr3_nt: TGCAGTGCTAGAGGGGCGACAGACCAAGAGACCCAGTACTTC
cdr3_aa: CSARGATDQETQYF

v_call: TRBV4-1
j_call: TRBJ1-1
clone_size: -
d_call: -
cdr3_nt: TGCGCCAGCAGCTACCTAGGTAGGGGGAACACTGAAGCTTTCTTT
cdr3_aa: CASSYLGRGNTEAFF

v_call: TRBV4-1
j_call: TRBJ2-7
clone_size: -
d_call: TRBD1
cdr3_nt: TGCGCCAGCAGCCCTCGACAGGGCGACTACGAGCAGTACTTC
cdr3_aa: CASSPRQGDYEQYF

v_call: TRBV28
j_call: TRBJ2-1
clone_size: few
d_call: -
cdr3_nt: TGTGCCAGCAGGTCCGGGACAACCAATGAGCAGTTCTTC
cdr3_aa: CASRSGTTNEQFF

v_call: TRBV12-3/TRBV12-4
j_call: TRBJ1-2
clone_size: -
d_call: TRBD1
cdr3_nt: TGTGCCAGCAGTTTATCAGGGGGCGTCTATAGGGGCTACACCTTC
cdr3_aa: CASSLSGGVYRGYTF

v_call: TRBV29-1
j_call: TRBJ2-7
clone_size: -
d_call: -
cdr3_nt: TGCAGCGTTGAGGGGAATCGGGACGAGCAGTACTTC
cdr3_aa: CSVEGNRDEQYF

v_call: TRBV20-1
j_call: TRBJ1-1
clone_size: -
d_call: -
cdr3_nt: TGCAGTGCTGCCAGAGGGGTCACTGAAGCTTTCTTT
cdr3_aa: CSAARGVTEAFF

v_call: TRBV12-3/TRBV12-4
j_call: TRBJ2-1
clone_size: once
d_call: -
cdr3_nt: TGTGCCAGCAGTTTGGGATCTGGGGAGTTCTTC
cdr3_aa: CASSLGSGEFF

v_call: TRBV6-1
j_call: TRBJ2-2
clone_size: -
d_call: -
cdr3_nt: TGTGCCAGCAGTCCAGGGACTTCGAACACCGGGGAGCTGTTTTTT
cdr3_aa: CASSPGTSNTGELFF